The clone carrying this T cell receptor (beta chain) was seen just once. Its antigen is unidentified. These data come from a study of shared clonotypes between healthy human individuals. At a deep level, the assay was run. For every subset, genomic DNA was evenly distributed across several immunoSEQ plates. Using roughly 180 ng DNA, tens of thousands of T cell genomes, the sorted-subset replicate PCRs were run. Libraries were prepared by immunoSEQ multiplex PCR; TCRdb keeps only in-frame clonotypes and omits some of them. The sample has more than 2 million clones, just under 95% seen once. Positive CCR7 selection of CD45RO-negative cells yielded the naive CD8 cells, and terminally differentiated effector memory CD45RA+ cells were excluded. Overall study results and limits: Compared with memory subsets, naive subsets generally had larger estimated richness.

The source is a man younger than 30 in good health. Specimen: naive CD8+ T cells sorted from blood.

This CDR3 is CASSLTSGRYNEQFF. The CDR3 nucleotides read TGTGCCAGCAGCCTAACTAGCGGGAGATACAATGAGCAGTTCTTC. This rearrangement joins TRBV27 to TRBJ2-1; 11 nucleotides match TRBD2. V was pared by 6 bases and J by 4 bases, with 5 bases of the junction left unmatched. There are 15 residues in the CDR3. The germline gives CDR1 MNHEY, CDR2 SMNVEV (reference sequence).